These 11 T cell receptor beta chains were sequenced from one sample in a study of blood T cells in healthy people across ages. PCR was performed a second time for roughly 7 to 12 cycles using a sample-barcoded 5' primer and a J-beta primer mix. TCRdb processed the 5' RACE reads anew with MiXCR; each CDR3 protein has one entry. The sample lists about 1.4 million distinct CDR3 sequences; roughly 59% were seen once. Sequenced sample: blood. These receptors were taken from a young man in good health.

The sample holds a few counts of this clonotype. The chain uses TRBV29-1 and TRBJ2-7; TRBD1 agrees at 8 bases. The CDR3 runs to 16 residues. The germline V gene encodes CDR1 SQVTM and CDR2 ANQGSEA. Trimming at V came to 3 bases and at J to 2 bases, leaving 12 bases not matched to a gene. CDR3 residues: CSVDLSTWTGTYEQYF. CDR3 DNA: TGCAGCGTTGACCTCTCAACGTGGACAGGGACCTACGAGCAGTACTTC.

The rearrangement joins TRBV6-1 to TRBJ1-1; D gene ambiguous. The V end lost 11 bases, the J end lost 2 bases, and 18 bases lay between the germline ends. Germline V gene lookup returns CDR1 MNHNS and CDR2 SASEGT. The CDR3 is 14 residues long. The CDR3 here is CAGGIRMGNTEAFF. The CDR3 DNA sequence: TGTGCCGGCGGGATCAGAATGGGTAACACTGAAGCTTTCTTT.

V gene TRBV12-3 or TRBV12-4 combines with J gene TRBJ2-3; a weak D match, TRBD2 (6 bases). The V gene lost 4 bases and the J gene lost 1 base, with 18 bases spanning the gap. CDR3 size: 17 residues. The CDR3 protein is CASSSSSTRSGTDTQYF. CDR3 coding DNA: TGTGCCAGCAGTTCCTCCTCGACTAGGTCAGGCACAGATACGCAGTATTTT.

The J gene is TRBJ2-1, the V gene TRBV6-2 or TRBV6-3, with D possibly TRBD2 on 6 matching bases. This CDR3 spans 13 amino acids. Trimming removed 7 bases from V and 4 bases from J, with 11 bases in between. Germline V gene data show CDR1 as MNHEY and CDR2 as SVGEGT. The CDR3 DNA sequence: TGTGCCAGCACCCGACTAGGGTACAATGAGCAGTTCTTC. Translation gives CASTRLGYNEQFF.

This clonotype has just a few counts. The genes are TRBV10-3 and TRBJ2-4; 8 bases map to TRBD1. The V segment lost 6 bases and the J segment 8 bases; nucleotides outside the gene matches: 6. This CDR3 has 13 residues. Germline CDR1 reads ENHRY; CDR2 reads SYGVKD. The CDR3 here is CAIRDRVEDIQYF. In DNA form, the CDR3 reads TGTGCCATCAGGGACAGGGTCGAGGACATTCAGTACTTC.

The gene calls are TRBV2 and TRBJ1-5; D may be TRBD1 (6 bases). Germline V gene lookup returns CDR1 SNHLY and CDR2 FYNNEI. V lost 7 bases and J 1 base, leaving 26 bases between the germline ends. This CDR3 spans 19 amino acids. As DNA, the CDR3 is TGTGCCAGCAAGAGGGAGCCGGGACATAACCCTTTAAGCAATCAGCCCCAGCATTTT. The encoded protein is CASKREPGHNPLSNQPQHF.

This chain joins TRBV3-1 and TRBJ1-6, with TRBD1 matching 8 bases. Losses at the gene ends were 0 bases for V and 9 bases for J; bases not matched to a gene: 7. The CDR3 contains 16 residues. The germline gives CDR1 LGHDT, CDR2 YNNKEL (reference sequence). In nucleotides, the CDR3 is TGTGCCAGCAGCCAAGAGGGGGGCAGGGGGCGTTCACCCCTCCACTTT. It yields the protein CASSQEGGRGRSPLHF.

The chain is built from TRBV4-3 and TRBJ1-2; 7 bases agree with TRBD1. The CDR3 length is 14 residues. Germline V gene lookup returns CDR1 LGHNA and CDR2 YSLEER. The V and J ends lost 4 bases and 6 bases, in that order; junction bases with no gene match: 8. The CDR3 region is CASSRVDRVDGYTF. CDR3 DNA sequence: TGCGCCAGCAGCCGAGTCGACAGGGTGGATGGCTACACCTTC.

The V gene is TRBV13, the J gene TRBJ2-1, with 7 bases lining up with TRBD2. The V segment lost 2 bases and the J segment 8 bases; nucleotides outside the gene matches: 12. The CDR3 totals 16 residues. Germline CDR1 PRHDT, CDR2 FYEKMQ (reference sequence). Here the CDR3 reads CASSLPPSGGSDEQFF. The CDR3 bases are TGTGCCAGCAGCTTACCCCCTAGCGGCGGTTCTGATGAGCAGTTCTTC. Full variable domain (rest looked up from reference TRBV13 and TRBJ2-1): AAGVIQSPRHLIKEKRETATLKCYPIPRHDTVYWYQQGPGQDPQFLISFYEKMQSDKGSIPDRFSAQQFSDYHSELNMSSLELGDSALYFCASSLPPSGGSDEQFFGPGTRLTVL.

The chain employs TRBV3-1 and TRBJ1-1; D is ambiguous. Germline V gives CDR1 LGHDT, CDR2 YNNKEL (reference sequence). V lost 1 base, J lost 0 bases, and 9 bases lay in between. The CDR3 has 15 amino acids. CDR3 DNA: TGTGCCAGCAGCCAAGGGGAAGGGCTGAACACTGAAGCTTTCTTT. Residues: CASSQGEGLNTEAFF.

A few counts support this clonotype. The genes are TRBV28 and TRBJ1-3; D is unclear. Germline V CDR1 and CDR2: MDHEN, SYDVKM. V lost 5 bases, J lost 0 bases, and 2 bases lay in between. CDR3 length: 12 residues. The CDR3 bases are TGTGCCAGCAGTCCCTCTGGAAACACCATATATTTT. This codes for CASSPSGNTIYF.